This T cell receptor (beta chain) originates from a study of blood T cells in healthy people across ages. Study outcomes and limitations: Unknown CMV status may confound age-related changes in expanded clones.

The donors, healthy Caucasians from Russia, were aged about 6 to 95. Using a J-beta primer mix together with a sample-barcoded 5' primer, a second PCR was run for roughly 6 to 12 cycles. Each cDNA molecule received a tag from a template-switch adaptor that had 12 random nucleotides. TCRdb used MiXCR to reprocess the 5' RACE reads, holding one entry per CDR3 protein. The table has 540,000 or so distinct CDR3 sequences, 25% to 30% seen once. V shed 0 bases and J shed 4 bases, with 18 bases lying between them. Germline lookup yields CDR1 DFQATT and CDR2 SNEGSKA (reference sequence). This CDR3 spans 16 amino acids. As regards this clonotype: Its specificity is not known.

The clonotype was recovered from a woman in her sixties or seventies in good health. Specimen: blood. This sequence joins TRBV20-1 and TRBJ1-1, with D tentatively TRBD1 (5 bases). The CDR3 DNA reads TGCAGTGCTAGAGACTTAGGGACGAGGAGCGCCACTGAAGCTTTCTTT. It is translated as CSARDLGTRSATEAFF.